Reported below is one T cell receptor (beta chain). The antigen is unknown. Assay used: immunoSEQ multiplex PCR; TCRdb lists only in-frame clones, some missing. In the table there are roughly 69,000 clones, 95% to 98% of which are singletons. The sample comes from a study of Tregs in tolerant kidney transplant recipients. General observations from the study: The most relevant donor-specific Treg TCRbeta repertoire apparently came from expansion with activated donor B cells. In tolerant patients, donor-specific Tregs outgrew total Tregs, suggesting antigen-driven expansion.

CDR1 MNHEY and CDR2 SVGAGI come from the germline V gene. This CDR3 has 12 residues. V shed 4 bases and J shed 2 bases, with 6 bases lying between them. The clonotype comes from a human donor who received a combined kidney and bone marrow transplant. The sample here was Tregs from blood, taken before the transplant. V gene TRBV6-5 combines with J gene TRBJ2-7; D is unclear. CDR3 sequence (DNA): TGTGCCAGCAGTTCCATCCCCTACGAGCAGTACTTC. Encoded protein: CASSSIPYEQYF.